What follows are 24 T cell receptor beta chains derived from one specimen sequenced in a study of memory CD4+ T cells and cytomegalovirus serostatus. Single viable CD3+CD4+CD8-CD45RO+ cells were sorted as the memory CD4+ T cells. Repertoires were generated with immunoSEQ multiplex PCR, while TCRdb's copy carries only in-frame clones and drops some. This table holds about 52,000 clones, 80% found once. Sequenced input: memory CD4+ T cells from blood. All receptors derive from an adult in good health and CMV-seropositive.

This chain links TRBV12-5 with TRBJ2-7; D gene unclear. Per the germline V gene, CDR1 is LGHNT and CDR2 is FRNRAP. Trimming removed 1 base at V and 5 bases at J, with 12 bases between. CDR3 length: 14 residues. CDR3 nucleotide sequence: TGTGCTAGTGGTTTGGCTACGACACTTCACGAGCAGTACTTC. Translation gives CASGLATTLHEQYF.

V usage is TRBV2 and J usage is TRBJ2-2; 9 bases map to TRBD1. The germline V gene has CDR1 SNHLY and CDR2 FYNNEI. The CDR3 covers 15 residues. J lost 3 bases, V lost 5 bases, and 4 bases had no gene match. The CDR3 DNA reads TGTGCCAGCAGTCCTAGGACAGGGGACACCGGGGAGCTGTTTTTT. Translated: CASSPRTGDTGELFF. The whole variable domain, remainder taken from reference TRBV2 and TRBJ2-2, is EPEVTQTPSHQVTQMGQEVILRCVPISNHLYFYWYRQILGQKVEFLVSFYNNEISEKSEIFDDQFSVERPDGSNFTLKIRSTKLEDSAMYFCASSPRTGDTGELFFGEGSRLTVL.

The V call is TRBV4-3, the J call TRBJ1-5; the D is unclear. V dropped 0 bases and J dropped 4 bases, with 7 bases sitting between them. The CDR3 extends over 14 amino acids. Germline CDR1 is LGHNA and CDR2 is YSLEER. CDR3 DNA sequence: TGCGCCAGCAGCCAAGATCTAGGGAATCAGCCCCAGCATTTT. Amino acid sequence: CASSQDLGNQPQHF.

This clone came up once. CDR3 DNA: TGTGCCAGCAGCGAGCCGAACACAGATACGCAGTATTTT. It translates to CASSEPNTDTQYF. This chain uses TRBV5-6 with TRBJ2-3; no clear D. V lost 4 bases and J lost 2, with 8 bases in between. In germline, CDR1 is SGHDT, CDR2 YYEEEE. The CDR3 length is 13 residues.

This sequence joins TRBV5-1 and TRBJ2-5; a weak D match, TRBD1 (5 bases). CDR3 length: 14 amino acids. Looked up from germline, CDR1 is SGHRS and CDR2 is YFSETQ. Trimming removed 3 bases from V and 1 base from J, with 10 bases in between. Here the CDR3 reads CASSWGALQETQYF. The CDR3 DNA reads as TGCGCCAGCAGCTGGGGCGCCCTCCAAGAGACCCAGTACTTC.

CDR3 residues: CASSATGYLTEAFF. CDR3 sequence (DNA): TGTGCCAGCAGCGCCACAGGGTATCTCACTGAAGCTTTCTTT. The chain combines TRBV11-2 with TRBJ1-1; D possibly corresponds to TRBD1 (6 bases). This CDR3 has 14 amino acids. Germline V lookup: CDR1 SGHAT, CDR2 FQNNGV. Trimming stripped 5 bases from V and 4 bases from J, with 14 bases between.

This sequence joins TRBV6-6 and TRBJ1-3; unclear D gene. Trimming left V 7 bases short and J 0 bases short, with 10 bases between. Germline-derived CDR1 and CDR2 are MNHNY and SVGAGI (reference sequence). The CDR3 is 14 residues long. CDR3 sequence (DNA): TGTGCCAGCAAAGGCGGGAACTCTGGAAACACCATATATTTT. This encodes CASKGGNSGNTIYF.

This clone has only one observation. The chain has TRBV6-1 and TRBJ2-3; no reliable D call. The V gene lost 6 bases and the J gene lost 2 bases, with 12 bases spanning the gap. Looked up from germline, CDR1 is MNHNS and CDR2 is SASEGT. The CDR3 consists of 14 residues. CDR3 DNA sequence: TGTGCCAGCAGCAAAATGTGGGCCACAGATACGCAGTATTTT. As protein: CASSKMWATDTQYF.

V usage is TRBV7-9 and J usage is TRBJ1-5; 9 bases align to TRBD1. The CDR3 is 16 residues long. V shed 5 bases, J shed 5 bases, and the junction held 10 bases outside the gene matches. CDR1 SEHNR and CDR2 FQNEAQ come from the germline V gene (reference sequence). CDR3 loop: CASSPGDRERHQPQHF. The CDR3 DNA reads as TGTGCCAGCAGCCCAGGGGACAGGGAGAGGCATCAGCCCCAGCATTTT.

This chain joins TRBV6-5 and TRBJ1-1; D is unresolved. V was shortened by 2 bases and J by 9 bases, with 7 bases between the two germline ends. The CDR3 has 11 amino acids. The V gene's germline CDR1 is MNHEY and CDR2 SVGAGI. DNA for the CDR3: TGTGCCAGCAGTTACCCCGCTCAAGCTTTCTTT. Translated, it gives CASSYPAQAFF.

The rearrangement joins TRBV7-6 to TRBJ1-2; D unclear. Germline V gene lookup returns CDR1 SGHVS and CDR2 FNYEAQ. The V end was cut by 1 base, the J end by 4 bases, with 10 bases between. This CDR3 comprises 14 residues. CDR3 coding DNA: TGTGCCAGCAGCTTAGGGGGATTCTTCTATGGCTACACCTTC. This encodes CASSLGGFFYGYTF.

This clone was recorded once. The chain couples TRBV18 to TRBJ2-2, with 13 bases identical to TRBD2. Per germline, CDR1 KGHSH and CDR2 LQKENI. The CDR3 has 14 amino acids. Germline trimming cut 8 bases from V and 9 bases from J; bases unmatched to any gene: 6. CDR3 sequence: CASRRTSGGWELFF. The DNA of the CDR3 is TGTGCCAGCCGACGGACTAGCGGGGGCTGGGAGCTGTTTTTT.

The V and J genes are TRBV6-5 and TRBJ2-4; TRBD2 aligns across 9 bases. This CDR3 is built from 14 residues. Looked up from germline, CDR1 is MNHEY and CDR2 is SVGAGI. Unmatched junction bases numbered 1, after V lost 5 bases and J lost 2 bases. The CDR3 DNA sequence: TGTGCCAGCAGTCTAGCGGGGCCCAAAAACATTCAGTACTTC. It specifies CASSLAGPKNIQYF.

This chain links TRBV19 with TRBJ1-3, with D perhaps TRBD1 (5 bases). Trimming shortened V by 4 bases and J by 2 bases, and 21 bases separated the two germline ends. In germline, CDR1 is LNHDA, CDR2 SQIVND (reference sequence). The CDR3 has 18 amino acids. The CDR3 protein is CASSTRGTFTAPGNTIYF. DNA for the CDR3: TGTGCCAGTAGTACTCGAGGGACCTTTACGGCGCCTGGAAACACCATATATTTT. The variable domain in full, completed from reference TRBV19 and TRBJ1-3, reads DGGITQSPKYLFRKEGQNVTLSCEQNLNHDAMYWYRQDPGQGLRLIYYSQIVNDFQKGDIAEGYSVSREKKESFPLTVTSAQKNPTAFYLCASSTRGTFTAPGNTIYFGEGSWLTVV.

V and J are TRBV11-3 and TRBJ2-3; 12 bases map to TRBD2. The CDR3 runs 16 residues. Germline assignment: CDR1 SGHNT and CDR2 YENEEA. Unmatched junction bases numbered 11, after V lost 8 bases and J lost 5 bases. As DNA, the CDR3 is TGTGCCAGCTCCCTCCCTAGCGGGGGGGCCCAAGATACGCAGTATTTT. Its protein is CASSLPSGGAQDTQYF.

CDR3 amino acids: CASSLLVAGGAGETQYF. CDR3 DNA: TGTGCCAGCAGCTTATTGGTAGCGGGGGGAGCCGGAGAGACCCAGTACTTC. The genes are TRBV5-6 and TRBJ2-5; the match to TRBD2 covers 10 bases. The ends lost 2 bases at V and 4 bases at J; junction bases unmatched: 11. Germline V gene sequence: CDR1 SGHDT, CDR2 YYEEEE. The CDR3 has 17 amino acids. The full variable domain, its missing parts supplied by reference TRBV5-6 and TRBJ2-5, is DAGVTQSPTHLIKTRGQQVTLRCSPKSGHDTVSWYQQALGQGPQFIFQYYEEEERQRGNFPDRFSGHQFPNYSSELNVNALLLGDSALYLCASSLLVAGGAGETQYFGPGTRLLVL.

The V gene is TRBV2, the J gene TRBJ2-5; possibly TRBD1 or TRBD2 for D (6 bases each). The CDR3 runs to 14 residues. With 3 bases removed from V and 5 bases from J, the gap between germline ends came to 13 bases. In germline, CDR1 is SNHLY, CDR2 FYNNEI. CDR3 bases: TGTGCCAGCAGTGATTGGAGGGGGAGCGAGACCCAGTACTTC. This translates into CASSDWRGSETQYF.

This chain connects TRBV5-1 to TRBJ1-1; D might be TRBD1 (5 bases). CDR1 SGHRS and CDR2 YFSETQ come from the germline V gene. The V and J ends lost 1 base and 6 bases respectively, with 13 bases between them. This CDR3 contains 14 residues. In DNA, the CDR3 is TGCGCCAGCAGCTTGAGGCAGGGCCGGGCTGAAGCTTTCTTT. Protein product: CASSLRQGRAEAFF.

The chain carries TRBV4-1 and TRBJ2-2; D perhaps matches TRBD1 (5 bases). CDR3 length: 14 residues. V lost 6 bases to trimming and J lost 4 bases, with 12 bases between them. CDR1 and CDR2 from the germline V gene are MGHRA and YSYEKL. CDR3 sequence: CASRRQGSTGELFF. CDR3 nucleotide sequence: TGCGCCAGCAGGAGGCAGGGCTCCACCGGGGAGCTGTTTTTT.

The rearrangement joins TRBV2 to TRBJ1-6, with a possible D match to TRBD1 (6 bases). The CDR3 length is 16 residues. Germline CDR1 SNHLY, CDR2 FYNNEI. The ends were cut back, 8 bases at V and 5 bases at J, with 19 bases in the middle. In DNA form, the CDR3 reads TGTGCCAGCGCCCCCCGGACAGTTATAGATAATTCACCCCTCCACTTT. As protein: CASAPRTVIDNSPLHF.

J is TRBJ2-7 and V is TRBV19, with TRBD1 matching 9 bases. Per the germline V gene, CDR1 is LNHDA and CDR2 is SQIVND (reference sequence). This CDR3 has 16 residues. Trimming cost V 5 bases and J 2 bases; bases outside gene matches: 10. The DNA for the CDR3 is TGTGCCAGTAGTGTGGACAGGGGTTCCGTTCCCTACGAGCAGTACTTC. Amino acids: CASSVDRGSVPYEQYF.

This clone was seen a few times. This sequence joins TRBV11-2 and TRBJ1-6; a weak D match, TRBD1 (5 bases). V shed 1 base and J shed 7 bases, with 11 bases lying between them. The CDR3 spans 15 residues. The V gene's germline CDR1 is SGHAT and CDR2 FQNNGV. The CDR3 DNA follows: TGTGCCAGCAGCTTAGCCGACAGTTCAAATTCACCCCTCCACTTT. This sequence encodes CASSLADSSNSPLHF.

This chain uses TRBV11-2 with TRBJ2-7, with D possibly being TRBD1 or TRBD2 (6 bases each). Germline V gene sequence: CDR1 SGHAT, CDR2 FQNNGV. This CDR3 comprises 14 residues. Trimming cost V 5 bases and J 6 bases, with 17 bases left between them. CDR3 nucleotide sequence: TGTGCCAGCAGCGAGGGAGGTAGGGGGGTCGAGCAGTACTTC. This gives the protein CASSEGGRGVEQYF.

The chain carries TRBV5-5 and TRBJ2-1; D unresolved. V was shortened by 6 bases and J by 0 bases, with 13 bases between the two germline ends. In germline, CDR1 is SGHKS, CDR2 YYEKEE (reference sequence). This CDR3 is 15 amino acids long. The CDR3 spells CASTLIRSSYNEQFF. Here the CDR3 DNA reads TGTGCCAGCACCCTCATACGTAGCTCCTACAATGAGCAGTTCTTC.